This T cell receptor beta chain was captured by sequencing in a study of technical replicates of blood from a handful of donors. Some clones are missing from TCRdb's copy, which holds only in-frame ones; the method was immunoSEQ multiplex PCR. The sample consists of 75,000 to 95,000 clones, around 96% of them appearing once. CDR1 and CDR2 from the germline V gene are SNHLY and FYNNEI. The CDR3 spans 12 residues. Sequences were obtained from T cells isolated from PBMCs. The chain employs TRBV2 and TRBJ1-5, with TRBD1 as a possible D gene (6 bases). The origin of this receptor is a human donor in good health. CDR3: CAEGGNHQPQHF. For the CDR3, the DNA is TGTGCAGAGGGGGGGAACCATCAGCCCCAGCATTTT.